Each of the 23 T cell receptor beta chains below was sequenced from the same sample in a study of shared clonotypes between healthy human individuals. Positive CCR7 selection of CD45RO-negative cells yielded the naive CD8 cells, and terminally differentiated effector memory CD45RA+ cells were excluded. Clones were sequenced by immunoSEQ multiplex PCR, and TCRdb holds only the in-frame ones, with some missing. The sample includes 1.5 million to 2.5 million clones, approximately 94% of them seen just once. Source material: naive CD8+ T cells sorted from blood. These receptors all come from a man younger than 30 in good health.

This chain joins TRBV7-9 and TRBJ1-6; D uncertain. The length of the CDR3 is 15 residues. The V gene lost 8 bases and the J gene lost 7 bases, with 18 bases spanning the gap. CDR1 is SEHNR and CDR2 is FQNEAQ in the germline V gene (reference sequence). CDR3 residues: CASAPPNGRNSPLHF. In nucleotides, the CDR3 is TGTGCCAGCGCCCCGCCAAACGGACGAAATTCACCCCTCCACTTT.

V is TRBV6-1 and J is TRBJ1-2; 7 bases agree with TRBD1. Unmatched junction bases numbered 3, after V lost 3 bases and J lost 8 bases. This CDR3 is 12 amino acids long. CDR1 is MNHNS, CDR2 SASEGT, per germline. The CDR3 bases are TGTGCCAGCAGTGAGGGGGACAGCGGCTACACCTTC. Its translation is CASSEGDSGYTF.

CDR3 nucleotide sequence: TGTGCCAGCAGCTCGATTGGACTAGAAGATACGCAGTATTTT. Translating it yields CASSSIGLEDTQYF. The chain recombines TRBV28 with TRBJ2-3, with 7 bases matching TRBD2. The CDR3 is 14 residues long. The V gene's germline CDR1 is MDHEN and CDR2 SYDVKM. Germline trimming cut 6 bases from V and 5 bases from J; bases unmatched to any gene: 8.

In its sample, this clone was seen once. The chain uses TRBV13 and TRBJ2-7; no firm D call. Trimming pared 4 bases from V and 3 bases from J, leaving 16 bases between. The germline V gene encodes CDR1 PRHDT and CDR2 FYEKMQ (reference sequence). This CDR3 is 15 amino acids long. The CDR3 nucleotides are TGTGCCAGCAGCTCCCGACTTATTCTTAACTACGAGCAGTACTTC. It is translated as CASSSRLILNYEQYF.

The chain carries TRBV7-9 and TRBJ2-2, with D uncertain. This CDR3 contains 16 residues. V lost 5 bases and J 0 bases, leaving 13 bases between the germline ends. The germline V gene encodes CDR1 SEHNR and CDR2 FQNEAQ (reference sequence). The CDR3 loop reads CASSAAVLTNTGELFF. As DNA, the CDR3 is TGTGCCAGCAGCGCCGCGGTGCTTACGAACACCGGGGAGCTGTTTTTT.

This chain's CDR3 is CASSLLLDSNYGYTF. The CDR3 region has the DNA TGTGCCAGCAGCTTACTTCTGGACTCCAACTATGGCTACACCTTC. The chain uses TRBV11-2 and TRBJ1-2, with unresolved D. V was cut by 2 bases and J by 2 bases, with 12 bases left in between. Germline lookup yields CDR1 SGHAT and CDR2 FQNNGV. CDR3 length: 15 amino acids.

This chain connects TRBV19 to TRBJ1-4; a possible D gene is TRBD1 (5 bases). With 5 bases removed from V and 5 bases from J, the gap between germline ends came to 9 bases. The CDR3 sequence is 13 residues long. Germline loops: CDR1 LNHDA, CDR2 SQIVND (reference sequence). CDR3 amino acids: CASSGRANEKLFF. In DNA, the CDR3 is TGTGCCAGTAGTGGCAGGGCCAATGAAAAACTGTTTTTT. Together with reference TRBV19 and TRBJ1-4, the CDR3 gives the full variable domain: DGGITQSPKYLFRKEGQNVTLSCEQNLNHDAMYWYRQDPGQGLRLIYYSQIVNDFQKGDIAEGYSVSREKKESFPLTVTSAQKNPTAFYLCASSGRANEKLFFGSGTQLSVL.

V gene TRBV28 combines with J gene TRBJ2-3; D gene unclear. V was pared by 3 bases and J by 6 bases, with 13 bases between. Germline V lookup: CDR1 MDHEN, CDR2 SYDVKM. This CDR3 has 14 amino acids. CDR3 amino acids: CASSLRSDTDTQYF. CDR3 DNA: TGTGCCAGCAGTTTGAGATCCGACACGGATACGCAGTATTTT.

CDR3 sequence: CSVHGVGTSGNTIYF. CDR3 nucleotide sequence: TGCAGCGTCCACGGGGTGGGGACCTCTGGAAACACCATATATTTT. This rearrangement joins TRBV29-1 to TRBJ1-3, with D perhaps matching TRBD1 (5 bases). The CDR3 loop spans 15 amino acids. The V end was cut by 6 bases, the J end by 0 bases, with 15 bases between. The germline V gene has CDR1 SQVTM and CDR2 ANQGSEA.

The J gene is TRBJ2-5, the V gene TRBV4-1, with 11 bases that match TRBD2. This CDR3 comprises 15 residues. Per germline, CDR1 MGHRA and CDR2 YSYEKL. The trim removed 0 bases at V and 4 bases at J, leaving 1 base unmatched. The CDR3 DNA follows: TGCGCCAGCAGCCAAGAACTAGCGGGAGTAGAGACCCAGTACTTC. It yields the protein CASSQELAGVETQYF.

As for this clone: Other DNA sequences in the same sample also yield this CDR3. The V call is TRBV9, the J call TRBJ2-7; possibly TRBD2 for D (6 bases). This CDR3 is 13 amino acids long. Germline CDR1 reads SGDLS; CDR2 reads YYNGEE. The V end was cut by 4 bases, the J end by 0 bases, with 8 bases between. The CDR3 DNA reads TGTGCCAGCAGCCCGCGGGACTCCTACGAGCAGTACTTC. Its protein is CASSPRDSYEQYF.

The chain combines TRBV6-6 with TRBJ1-2; a possible D gene is TRBD1 (6 bases). This CDR3 region has 12 residues. Per germline, CDR1 MNHNY and CDR2 SVGAGI (reference sequence). V was cut by 6 bases and J by 3 bases, with 8 bases left in between. DNA for the CDR3: TGTGCCAGCAGCCACAGGGACTATGGCTACACCTTC. Its translation is CASSHRDYGYTF.

This clone was counted a single time. The chain recombines TRBV28 with TRBJ2-5, with D unclear. The V gene's germline CDR1 is MDHEN and CDR2 SYDVKM. The CDR3 extends over 12 amino acids. Trimming shortened V by 7 bases and J by 2 bases, and 8 bases separated the two germline ends. The CDR3 coding sequence is TGTGCCAGCACTTCTGATCAAGAGACCCAGTACTTC. This translates into CASTSDQETQYF.

The rearrangement links TRBV11-1 to TRBJ2-7; D gene ambiguous. Trimming cost V 5 bases and J 5 bases, with 13 bases left between them. Per germline, CDR1 SGHAT and CDR2 FQDESV (reference sequence). The CDR3 runs to 13 residues. CDR3 loop: CASSLGGTNEQYF. The CDR3, as DNA: TGTGCCAGCAGCCTAGGCGGAACAAACGAGCAGTACTTC. Based on the CDR3 plus reference TRBV11-1 and TRBJ2-7, the full variable domain is EAEVAQSPRYKITEKSQAVAFWCDPISGHATLYWYRQILGQGPELLVQFQDESVVDDSQLPKDRFSAERLKGVDSTLKIQPAELGDSAMYLCASSLGGTNEQYFGPGTRLTVT.

V is TRBV4-3 and J is TRBJ1-1; D is possibly TRBD1 (6 bases). The CDR3 has 13 amino acids. Germline V CDR1 and CDR2: LGHNA, YSLEER. V lost 4 bases and J 6 bases, leaving 12 bases between the germline ends. The CDR3 coding sequence is TGCGCCAGCAGCCCTCGGGGGGCTGCTGAAGCTTTCTTT. This sequence encodes CASSPRGAAEAFF.

The chain is built from TRBV4-1 and TRBJ1-2, with D unclear. Germline V gives CDR1 MGHRA, CDR2 YSYEKL. The CDR3 consists of 11 residues. With 2 bases removed from V and 6 bases from J, the gap between germline ends came to 4 bases. The CDR3 reads CASSQRDGYTF. The DNA of the CDR3 is TGCGCCAGCAGCCAAAGGGATGGCTACACCTTC.

The rearrangement joins TRBV25-1 to TRBJ2-7, with D possibly being TRBD1 (5 bases). Per the germline V gene, CDR1 is MGHDK and CDR2 is SYGVNS. V was pared by 5 bases and J by 3 bases, with 14 bases between. The CDR3 is 14 residues long. CDR3 nucleotides: TGTGCCAGCAGTCTCTGGGGCAGTGACTACGAGCAGTACTTC. This encodes CASSLWGSDYEQYF.

The rearrangement links TRBV27 to TRBJ2-7; D perhaps matches TRBD1 (7 bases). This CDR3 is 14 amino acids long. CDR1 and CDR2 (germline): MNHEY, SMNVEV (reference sequence). The ends were cut back, 2 bases at V and 4 bases at J, with 12 bases in the middle. This CDR3 is CASSLGQAGYEQYF. In DNA form, the CDR3 reads TGTGCCAGCAGTTTAGGACAGGCGGGGTACGAGCAGTACTTC.

Concerning this clone: Additional DNA sequences in this sample encode the identical CDR3. The genes are TRBV6-1 and TRBJ2-7; D remains ambiguous. V was cut by 3 bases and J by 4 bases, with 10 bases left in between. CDR1 is MNHNS, CDR2 SASEGT, per germline. There are 13 residues in the CDR3. For the CDR3, the DNA is TGTGCCAGCAGTGATGGGCTCTTTTACGAGCAGTACTTC. Protein sequence: CASSDGLFYEQYF.

The chain uses TRBV5-4 and TRBJ1-2; no reliable D call. The CDR3 has 13 residues. Trimming stripped 4 bases from V and 7 bases from J, with 14 bases between. CDR1 is SGHNT and CDR2 is YYREEE in the germline V gene (reference sequence). The CDR3 sequence: CASSPPTVSGYTF. The CDR3 nucleotides read TGTGCCAGCAGCCCCCCCACAGTCAGTGGCTACACCTTC. Complete variable domain (other parts from reference TRBV5-4 and TRBJ1-2): ETGVTQSPTHLIKTRGQQVTLRCSSQSGHNTVSWYQQALGQGPQFIFQYYREEENGRGNFPPRFSGLQFPNYSSELNVNALELDDSALYLCASSPPTVSGYTFGSGTRLTVV.

CDR3 nucleotides: TGTGCCACACGACAGGGGAATACTGAAGCTTTCTTT. Translation: CATRQGNTEAFF. The gene calls are TRBV25-1 and TRBJ1-1, with 8 positions matching TRBD1. V trimming: 10 bases; J trimming: 5 bases; junction bases outside the gene matches: 6. CDR3 length equals 12 residues. Germline CDR1 is MGHDK and CDR2 is SYGVNS.

This clone was seen only a few times. Other DNA sequences within the sample encode an identical CDR3. The J gene is TRBJ2-3, the V gene TRBV7-9; D gene unclear. Trimming took 3 bases from V and 4 from J, leaving 5 bases between them. The CDR3 is made up of 12 amino acids. Germline CDR1 is SEHNR and CDR2 is FQNEAQ (reference sequence). CDR3 bases: TGTGCCAGCAGCTTTGGGGCAGATACGCAGTATTTT. Translated, it gives CASSFGADTQYF.

This chain connects TRBV11-2 to TRBJ2-1; a weak D match, TRBD2 (5 bases). Germline V lookup: CDR1 SGHAT, CDR2 FQNNGV. Trimming took 5 bases from V and 2 from J, leaving 13 bases between them. The CDR3 contains 15 residues. DNA for the CDR3: TGTGCCAGCAGCCCGGGGATTGGTGCCTACAATGAGCAGTTCTTC. Translated: CASSPGIGAYNEQFF. Together with reference TRBV11-2 and TRBJ2-1, the CDR3 gives the full variable domain: EAGVAQSPRYKIIEKRQSVAFWCNPISGHATLYWYQQILGQGPKLLIQFQNNGVVDDSQLPKDRFSAERLKGVDSTLKIQPAKLEDSAVYLCASSPGIGAYNEQFFGPGTRLTVL.